These 11 T cell receptor beta chains share one sample of origin, sequenced in a study of immune heterogeneity within non-small cell lung tumors. Bulk tumor genomic DNA constituted the template, at 450 to 700 ng per sample. Surgical sampling yielded several biopsies per primary tumor (spaced far apart). The cohort was untreated, with newly diagnosed non-small cell lung cancer undergoing curative surgery. TCR beta CDR3 was amplified by multiplex PCR, first round around 10 cycles, 32 V and 13 J primers. TCRdb itself ran the multiplex PCR reads through MiXCR, one entry per CDR3 protein. The sample has about 15,000 distinct CDR3 sequences, approximately 29% seen once. Source material: lung tumor tissue. Receptor source: a woman between 50 and 59 years old with non-small cell lung cancer.

This clonotype has at least ten counts. The V and J genes are TRBV19 and TRBJ1-1; 10 positions agree with TRBD1. This CDR3 has 13 residues. V gave up 6 bases and J gave up 11 bases; unmatched junction bases: 9. The germline V gene has CDR1 LNHDA and CDR2 SQIVND (reference sequence). This chain's CDR3 is CASSREGQGMAFF. As DNA, the CDR3 is TGTGCCAGTAGCCGTGAGGGACAGGGGATGGCTTTCTTT.

As regards this clonotype: A clone one base away is much larger, so this may be a read error. This rearrangement joins TRBV20-1 to TRBJ2-1; tentative D call: TRBD2 (6 bases). In germline, CDR1 is DFQATT, CDR2 SNEGSKA (reference sequence). V was pared by 6 bases and J by 4 bases, with 22 bases between. The CDR3 runs to 16 residues. The CDR3 protein is CSALSLGTPLYNEQFF. The DNA for the CDR3 is TGCAGTGCCCTCAGTCTCGGGACTCCTCTTTACAATGAGCAGTTCTTC.

In this sample, this clonotype turned up many times. The chain is built from TRBV28 and TRBJ2-1; a possible D gene is TRBD2 (6 bases). This CDR3 is 16 amino acids long. Trimming shortened V by 2 bases and J by 7 bases, and 18 bases separated the two germline ends. In germline, CDR1 is MDHEN, CDR2 SYDVKM. The CDR3 DNA reads as TGTGCCAGCAGTTTACCCATCTGGGGGGTACAAAATGAGCAGTTCTTC. It translates to CASSLPIWGVQNEQFF.

By share, this clonotype ranks as medium-sized. The CDR3 sequence: CASSQGTGAGNTIYF. The CDR3 coding sequence is TGTGCCAGCTCACAAGGGACAGGGGCTGGAAACACCATATATTTT. The genes are TRBV18 and TRBJ1-3, with 10 positions matching TRBD1. The germline CDR1 and CDR2 sequences are KGHSH and LQKENI. The J segment lost 2 bases and the V segment lost 4 bases, leaving 2 bases of the junction unmatched. This CDR3 is built from 15 residues.

The rearrangement uses TRBV6-9 and TRBJ2-3, with 9 positions matching TRBD2. Germline trimming cut 4 bases from V and 2 bases from J; bases unmatched to any gene: 10. The CDR3 totals 17 residues. The germline V gene has CDR1 MNHGY and CDR2 SVAAGI. CDR3 residues: CASSFPVAGAPTDTQYF. CDR3 nucleotides: TGTGCCAGCAGTTTCCCGGTAGCGGGGGCCCCCACAGATACGCAGTATTTT.

This clonotype was observed many times. The genes are TRBV15 and TRBJ1-1, with D unclear. The germline V gene has CDR1 LNHNV and CDR2 YYDKDF (reference sequence). The CDR3 loop spans 14 amino acids. The ends were cut back, 6 bases at V and 0 bases at J, with 11 bases in the middle. CDR3 residues: CATRDRLMNTEAFF. The CDR3 DNA sequence: TGTGCCACCAGGGACCGGTTGATGAACACTGAAGCTTTCTTT.

This clonotype was recorded many times. J is TRBJ2-7 and V is TRBV7-2; 7 bases match TRBD2. Germline trimming cut 2 bases from V and 5 bases from J; bases unmatched to any gene: 6. Germline V gene lookup returns CDR1 SGHTA and CDR2 FQGNSA. There are 14 residues in the CDR3. The CDR3 region is CASSLLREDNEQYF. The DNA of the CDR3 is TGTGCCAGCAGCTTACTCCGGGAGGATAACGAGCAGTACTTC. Based on the CDR3 plus reference TRBV7-2 and TRBJ2-7, the full variable domain is GAGVSQSPSNKVTEKGKDVELRCDPISGHTALYWYRQSLGQGLEFLIYFQGNSAPDKSGLPSDRFSAERTGGSVSTLTIQRTQQEDSAVYLCASSLLREDNEQYFGPGTRLTVT.

This clonotype was seen only once. The chain carries TRBV6-2 or TRBV6-3 and TRBJ1-2, with D maybe TRBD1 (5 bases). Trimming shortened V by 5 bases and J by 2 bases, and 9 bases separated the two germline ends. The CDR3 spans 13 residues. The germline CDR1 and CDR2 sequences are MNHEY and SVGEGT. CDR3 sequence: CASSPTENYGYTF. The CDR3, as DNA: TGTGCCAGCAGTCCGACAGAGAACTATGGCTACACCTTC.

Details on this clonotype: Sequence at one end of the junction differs from germline and may be a read error. The chain joins TRBV6-2 or TRBV6-3 to TRBJ2-3; D is ambiguous. CDR1 MNHEY and CDR2 SVGEGT come from the germline V gene. The CDR3 consists of 17 residues. In DNA form, the CDR3 reads TGTGCCAGCAGTTTACTCATGACAAGTCGATCAACAGATACGCGGTATTTT. It specifies CASSLLMTSRSTDTRYF.

The V gene is TRBV28, the J gene TRBJ2-2; 7 bases are a match to TRBD2. The germline V gene has CDR1 MDHEN and CDR2 SYDVKM. CDR3 length equals 15 residues. Unmatched junction bases numbered 7, after V lost 3 bases and J lost 6 bases. The CDR3 DNA sequence: TGTGCCAGCAGTTTGGGAGGGAGTGGCCCCGGGGAGCTGTTTTTT. This codes for CASSLGGSGPGELFF.

This clonotype was found many times. The V call is TRBV2, the J call TRBJ2-7; 12 bases line up with TRBD2. Germline V gene sequence: CDR1 SNHLY, CDR2 FYNNEI. There are 14 residues in the CDR3. Trimming took 5 bases from V and 5 from J; bases not matched to a gene: 4. The CDR3 nucleotides are TGTGCCAGCAGTAGGACTAGCGGGGAAAACGAGCAGTACTTC. Its translation: CASSRTSGENEQYF.